This TCR beta chain was documented in a study of T-cell reconstitution after alpha-beta-depleted transplantation in children. Study-wide results and limits: Several hundred rapidly expanded clones from non-depleted graft cells reportedly supplied alpha-beta T cells about two months post-transplant. T-cell counts and diversity at one year following transplant were attributed mainly to newly produced T cells.

Preparation of the TCRbeta library was carried out with unique molecular identifiers. TCRdb called the PCR reads again in MiXCR, with one record for every CDR3 protein. There are fewer than 35,000 distinct CDR3 sequences in the sample; around 6.6% occur only once, and over 20% lies in the top ten. Many counts were recorded for this clonotype. The antigen is undetermined. This CDR3 spans 12 amino acids. Trimming took 7 bases from V and 1 from J, leaving 7 bases between them. V and J are TRBV12-3 or TRBV12-4 and TRBJ1-1; D remains ambiguous. This receptor was obtained from a child younger than two who had a stem cell transplant for acute myeloid leukemia, so the T cells may come from the graft donor. Sequenced material: peripheral blood, taken 60 days after TCRalphabeta/CD19-depleted stem cell transplant. CDR3 loop: CASKAGNTEAFF. The CDR3 DNA is TGTGCCAGCAAGGCAGGGAACACTGAAGCTTTCTTT.